Listed below are T cell receptor beta chains from one sample, sequenced in a study of cytomegalovirus exposure and HLA in healthy donors. This table comes from immunoSEQ multiplex PCR, and its TCRdb copy is limited to in-frame clones, with some not included. The table includes around 140,000 clones, roughly 70% detected once. Sequencing input: PBMCs. The receptor set was obtained from a man in his thirties or forties in good health and CMV-seronegative. The CDR3 runs from the conserved cysteine through the conserved F or W. D genes are given only for firm matches. A clone size is listed for some rows: how often the clone was seen (once, few, many), or a class if it is expanded.

d_gene	len	j_gene	abundance	v_gene	CDR3nt	CDR3aa
-	17	TRBJ2-6	-	TRBV2	TGTGCCAGCAGTGAGAATTCAGCAGGTTCTGGGGCCAACGTCCTGACTTTC	CASSENSAGSGANVLTF
TRBD1	15	TRBJ1-1	-	TRBV6-1	TGTGCCAGCAGTCCGGGACAGGGGGCGGACACTGAAGCTTTCTTT	CASSPGQGADTEAFF
-	15	TRBJ1-4	-	TRBV27	TGTGCCAGCAGTTTATCAGGGGCTCTGGGGGAAAAACTGTTTTTT	CASSLSGALGEKLFF
TRBD2	13	TRBJ2-1	-	TRBV5-1	TGCGCCAGCAGCCCGCGGGGGGCCGGTGAGCAGTTCTTC	CASSPRGAGEQFF
-	14	TRBJ2-7	-	TRBV5-4	TGTGCCAGCAGCAGGGGCTCCCTCACCTACGAGCAGTACTTC	CASSRGSLTYEQYF
TRBD2	15	TRBJ2-5	-	TRBV2	TGTGCCAGCAGTGACTGGCGGGGGGGCCTCGTGACCCAGTACTTC	CASSDWRGGLVTQYF
TRBD2	14	TRBJ2-1	-	TRBV19	TGTGCCAGTACCGGACTAGCGGGAGATCGAGAGCAGTTCTTC	CASTGLAGDREQFF
TRBD1	16	TRBJ1-3	-	TRBV7-8	TGTGCCAGCAGCAACCCGGGACAGACCTCTGGAAACACCATATATTTT	CASSNPGQTSGNTIYF
TRBD1	13	TRBJ1-1	-	TRBV4-1	TGCGCCAGCAGCCAGGTCGGACAGGAAGAAGCTTTCTTT	CASSQVGQEEAFF
TRBD1	16	TRBJ2-7	-	TRBV14	TGTGCCAGCAGCCAAGATAGAAGCCCAGGGGGCCGGGAGCAGTACTTC	CASSQDRSPGGREQYF
TRBD2	16	TRBJ2-3	-	TRBV5-6	TGTGCCAGCAGCTTGAGTCGCGGGGGAATCACAGATACGCAGTATTTT	CASSLSRGGITDTQYF
TRBD2	17	TRBJ2-7	-	TRBV5-5	TGTGCCAGCAGCTTGGTGGGCGGGGGGGCAGCGCCCTACGAGCAGTACTTC	CASSLVGGGAAPYEQYF
TRBD2	15	TRBJ2-1	-	TRBV5-6	TGTGCCAGCAGCTTGGAGACTAGCGGCTACAATGAGCAGTTCTTC	CASSLETSGYNEQFF
TRBD1	14	TRBJ1-3	once	TRBV2	TGTGCCAGCAACCGACAGGGGTCTGGAAACACCATATATTTT	CASNRQGSGNTIYF
-	16	TRBJ1-2	-	TRBV5-4	TGTGCCAGCAGCCGTGCGGACAGCCGTTTAGGCTATGGCTACACCTTC	CASSRADSRLGYGYTF
-	15	TRBJ1-1	-	TRBV28	TGTGCCAGCATGCCGCTCACAATCCTGAACACTGAAGCTTTCTTT	CASMPLTILNTEAFF